The 2 T cell receptor beta chains reported below all come from one sample, sequenced in a study of T-cell memory formation after mild COVID-19 (dated by TCRdb to 2020 to 2022). Library creation used 5' RACE. TCRdb names Illumina NovaSeq 6000 as the instrument used. Starting from the raw public reads, TCRdb applied fastp trimming at Q25, assembled clones with MiXCR and retained in-frame beta chains. A single entry per CDR3 protein holds the most common genes and DNA from its merged rows. For this sample there are some 29,000 distinct CDR3 sequences; around 16% appear just once. The top ten clones comprise over 1.1% of the sample. Material: PBMCs or a T cell subset sorted from them (not recorded which). All receptors derive from an adult who had mild COVID-19 (a few samples of this study predate the infection). The sample titles of this study are shuffled in the database, so cell type and time point are left out.

The V call is TRBV6-5, the J call TRBJ2-7; possibly TRBD2 for D (6 bases). The CDR3 sequence is 19 residues long. Germline V gives CDR1 MNHEY, CDR2 SVGAGI. Trimming stripped 0 bases from V and 0 bases from J, with 21 bases between. DNA for the CDR3: TGTGCCAGCAGTTACTCGGTTCAGGGAGGTATTGTCAGCTCCTACGAGCAGTACTTC. This translates into CASSYSVQGGIVSSYEQYF.

This clonotype was recorded at least ten times. The chain uses TRBV28 and TRBJ2-7, with 12 bases aligning to TRBD1. V dropped 6 bases and J dropped 8; count of bases not matched to a gene: 5. CDR1 and CDR2 from the germline V gene are MDHEN and SYDVKM. This CDR3 has 13 amino acids. This CDR3 is CASSRGQGAKQYF. The CDR3 DNA is TGTGCCAGCAGCCGGGGACAGGGGGCAAAGCAGTACTTC. Full variable domain (outside the CDR3, taken from reference TRBV28 and TRBJ2-7): DVKVTQSSRYLVKRTGEKVFLECVQDMDHENMFWYRQDPGLGLRLIYFSYDVKMKEKGDIPEGYSVSREKKERFSLILESASTNQTSMYLCASSRGQGAKQYFGPGTRLTVT.